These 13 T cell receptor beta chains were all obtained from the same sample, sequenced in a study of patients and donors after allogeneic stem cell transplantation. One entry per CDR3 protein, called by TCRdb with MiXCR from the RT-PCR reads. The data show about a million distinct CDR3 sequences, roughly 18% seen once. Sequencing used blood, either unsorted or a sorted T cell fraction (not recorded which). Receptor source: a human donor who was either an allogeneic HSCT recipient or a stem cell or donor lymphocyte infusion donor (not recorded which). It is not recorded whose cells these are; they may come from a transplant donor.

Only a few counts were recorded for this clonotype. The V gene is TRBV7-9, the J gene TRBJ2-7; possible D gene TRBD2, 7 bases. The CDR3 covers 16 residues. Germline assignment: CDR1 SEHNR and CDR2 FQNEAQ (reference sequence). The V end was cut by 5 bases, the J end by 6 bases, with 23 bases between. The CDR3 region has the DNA TGTGCCAGCAGCCCAACCAGCGGGACATCACCTCTCGAGCAGTACTTC. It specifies CASSPTSGTSPLEQYF.

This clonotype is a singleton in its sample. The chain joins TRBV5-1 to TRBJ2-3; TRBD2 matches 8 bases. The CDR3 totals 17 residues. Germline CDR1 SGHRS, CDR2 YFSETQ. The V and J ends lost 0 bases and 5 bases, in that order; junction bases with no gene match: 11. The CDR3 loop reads CASSLGVSGGVGDTQYF. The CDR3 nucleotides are TGCGCCAGCAGCTTGGGGGTCAGCGGGGGAGTCGGAGATACGCAGTATTTT.

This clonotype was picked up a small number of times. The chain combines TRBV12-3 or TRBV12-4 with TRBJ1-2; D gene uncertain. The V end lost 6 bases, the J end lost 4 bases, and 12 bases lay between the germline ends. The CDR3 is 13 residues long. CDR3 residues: CASSNGRAYGYTF. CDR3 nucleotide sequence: TGTGCCAGCAGCAACGGACGAGCCTATGGCTACACCTTC.

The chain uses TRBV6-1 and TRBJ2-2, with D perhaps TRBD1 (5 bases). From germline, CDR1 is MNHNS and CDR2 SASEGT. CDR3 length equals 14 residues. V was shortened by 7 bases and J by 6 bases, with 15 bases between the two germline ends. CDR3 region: CASNIEGASGELFF. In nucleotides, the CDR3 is TGTGCCAGCAACATCGAAGGGGCGTCCGGGGAGCTGTTTTTT.

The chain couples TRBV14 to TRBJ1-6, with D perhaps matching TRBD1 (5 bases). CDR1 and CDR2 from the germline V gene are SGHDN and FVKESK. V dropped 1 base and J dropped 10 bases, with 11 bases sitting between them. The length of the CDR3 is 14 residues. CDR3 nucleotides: TGTGCCAGCAGCCAAGTGCAGGGCAGGTCACCCCTCCACTTT. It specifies CASSQVQGRSPLHF.

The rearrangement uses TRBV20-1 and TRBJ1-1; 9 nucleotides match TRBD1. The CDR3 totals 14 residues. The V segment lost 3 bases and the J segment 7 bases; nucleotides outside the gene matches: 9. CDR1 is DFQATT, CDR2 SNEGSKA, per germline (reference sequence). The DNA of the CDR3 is TGCAGTGCTAGGCAAGGGACAGGGTTCAATGAAGCTTTCTTT. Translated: CSARQGTGFNEAFF.

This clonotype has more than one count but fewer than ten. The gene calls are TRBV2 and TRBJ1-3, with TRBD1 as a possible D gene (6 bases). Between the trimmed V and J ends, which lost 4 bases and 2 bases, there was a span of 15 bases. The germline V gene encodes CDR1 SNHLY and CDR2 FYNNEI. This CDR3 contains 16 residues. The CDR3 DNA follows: TGTGCCAGCAGTGTAAGGGGGATAGTACCTGGAAACACCATATATTTT. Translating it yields CASSVRGIVPGNTIYF.

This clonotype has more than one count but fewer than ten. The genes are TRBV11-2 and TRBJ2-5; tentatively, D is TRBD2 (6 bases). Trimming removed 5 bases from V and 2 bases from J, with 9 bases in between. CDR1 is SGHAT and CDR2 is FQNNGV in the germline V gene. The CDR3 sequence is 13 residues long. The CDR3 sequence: CASSRSGQETQYF. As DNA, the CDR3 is TGTGCCAGCAGCCGTAGCGGTCAAGAGACCCAGTACTTC.

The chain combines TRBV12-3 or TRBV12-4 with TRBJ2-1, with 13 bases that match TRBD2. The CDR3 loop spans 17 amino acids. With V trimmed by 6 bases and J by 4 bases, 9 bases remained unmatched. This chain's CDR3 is CASSPEPGLAGYNEQFF. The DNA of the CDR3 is TGTGCCAGCAGCCCTGAACCGGGACTAGCGGGATACAATGAGCAGTTCTTC.

CDR3: CASSEAARHNEQFF. The DNA of the CDR3 is TGTGCCAGCAGTGAAGCTGCCAGGCACAATGAGCAGTTCTTC. The chain recombines TRBV25-1 with TRBJ2-1; no definite D call. CDR3 length equals 14 residues. Trimming cost V 2 bases and J 5 bases, with 10 bases left between them. The germline V gene encodes CDR1 MGHDK and CDR2 SYGVNS.

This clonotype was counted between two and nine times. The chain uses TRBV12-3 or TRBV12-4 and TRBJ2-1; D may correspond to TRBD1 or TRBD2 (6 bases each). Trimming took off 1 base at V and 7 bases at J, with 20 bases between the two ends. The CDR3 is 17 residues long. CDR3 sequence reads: CASSLVTGASLQNEQFF. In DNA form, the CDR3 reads TGTGCCAGCAGTTTAGTCACGGGGGCCTCACTTCAGAATGAGCAGTTCTTC.

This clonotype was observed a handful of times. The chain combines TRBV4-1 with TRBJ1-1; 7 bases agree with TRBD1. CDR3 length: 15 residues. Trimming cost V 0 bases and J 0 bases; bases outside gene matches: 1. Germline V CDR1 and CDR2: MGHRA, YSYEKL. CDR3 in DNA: TGCGCCAGCAGCCAAGAGGACAGGATGAACACTGAAGCTTTCTTT. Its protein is CASSQEDRMNTEAFF.

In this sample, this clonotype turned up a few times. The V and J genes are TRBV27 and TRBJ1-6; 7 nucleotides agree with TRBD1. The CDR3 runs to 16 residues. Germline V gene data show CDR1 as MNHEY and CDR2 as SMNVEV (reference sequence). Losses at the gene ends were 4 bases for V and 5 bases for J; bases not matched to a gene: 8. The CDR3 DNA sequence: TGTGCCAGCAGTTCTCTCTGGGACAGCAATAATTCACCCCTCCACTTT. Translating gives CASSSLWDSNNSPLHF.